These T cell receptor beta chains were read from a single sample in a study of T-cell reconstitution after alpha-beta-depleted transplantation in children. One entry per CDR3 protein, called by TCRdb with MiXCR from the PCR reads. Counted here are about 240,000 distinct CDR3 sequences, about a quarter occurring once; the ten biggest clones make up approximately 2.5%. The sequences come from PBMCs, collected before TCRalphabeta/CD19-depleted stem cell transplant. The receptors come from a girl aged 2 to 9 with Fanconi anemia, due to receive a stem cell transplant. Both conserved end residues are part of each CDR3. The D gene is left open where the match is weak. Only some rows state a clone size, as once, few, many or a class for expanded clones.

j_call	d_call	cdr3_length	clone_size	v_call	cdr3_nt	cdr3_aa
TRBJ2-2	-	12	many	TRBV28	TGTGCCAGCAGTTTGATGGATGGGGAGCTGTTTTTT	CASSLMDGELFF
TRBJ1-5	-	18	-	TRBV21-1	TGTGCCAGCAGCAAAGGGGGAGGACAGGGAAGTCTTAATCAGCCCCAGCATTTT	CASSKGGGQGSLNQPQHF
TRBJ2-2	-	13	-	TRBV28	TGTGCCAGCAGAACCCAGATTACCGGGGAGCTGTTTTTT	CASRTQITGELFF
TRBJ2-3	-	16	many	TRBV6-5	TGTGCCAGCAGTTCCGCCGCAAGGCACACCACAGATACGCAGTATTTT	CASSSAARHTTDTQYF
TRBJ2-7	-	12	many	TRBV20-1	TGCAGTGCTAGGCGGGACCCCTACGAGCAGTACTTC	CSARRDPYEQYF
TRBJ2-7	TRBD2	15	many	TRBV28	TGTGCCAGCAGTCCCCCTCTAGCGGGGGTCTACGAGCAGTACTTC	CASSPPLAGVYEQYF
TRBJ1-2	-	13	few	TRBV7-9	TGTGCCAGCAGCCTCGAGAGTTTACGTGGCTACACCTTC	CASSLESLRGYTF
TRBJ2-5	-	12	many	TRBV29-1	TGCAGCGCCTCCTCCGGGGGAGAGACCCAGTACTTC	CSASSGGETQYF
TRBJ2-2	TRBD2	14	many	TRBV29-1	TGCAGCGCCCGACTAGCGGGGGACACCGGGGAGCTGTTTTTT	CSARLAGDTGELFF
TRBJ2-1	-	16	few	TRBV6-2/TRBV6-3	TGTGCCAGCAGCTACCCCGACAGATACTCCTACAATGAGCAGTTCTTC	CASSYPDRYSYNEQFF
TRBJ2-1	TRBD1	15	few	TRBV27	TGTGCCAGCAACATCAGGGGGCCCCACTACAATGAGCAGTTCTTC	CASNIRGPHYNEQFF
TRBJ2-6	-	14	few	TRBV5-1	TGCGCCAGCAACCTAATACAGGGTGGCAACGTCCTGACTTTC	CASNLIQGGNVLTF
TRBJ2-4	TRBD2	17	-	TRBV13	TGTGCCAGCAGCTTTATTCCTAGCGGGAGGGCCGAAAACATTCAGTACTTC	CASSFIPSGRAENIQYF
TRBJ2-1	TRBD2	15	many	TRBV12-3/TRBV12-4	TGTGCCAGCAGTTTCCTAGCGGGGGGGTTGAATGAGCAGTTCTTC	CASSFLAGGLNEQFF